The 14 T cell receptor beta chains listed next were all sequenced from one sample in a study of preoperative IRX-2 immunotherapy in early breast cancer. Stated treatment: preoperative locoregional IRX-2 cytokine immunotherapy. Measured with immunoSEQ multiplex PCR; TCRdb has only the in-frame clones, and not every one. The sample shows tens of thousands of clones, roughly 91% of them seen only once. Sequencing used tumor tissue, obtained after IRX-2 immunotherapy. The receptors were gathered from a human donor with breast cancer.

The chain is built from TRBV6-8 and TRBJ1-1; D perhaps matches TRBD1 (5 bases). This CDR3 spans 13 amino acids. V shed 2 bases and J shed 4 bases, with 8 bases lying between them. Germline CDR1 MNHGY, CDR2 SAAAGT. Here the CDR3 DNA reads TGTGCCAGCAGTTACGGGGGGGTCACTGAAGCTTTCTTT. Amino acid sequence: CASSYGGVTEAFF.

The chain has TRBV15 and TRBJ1-1, with TRBD1 matching 8 bases. Germline CDR1 is LNHNV and CDR2 is YYDKDF (reference sequence). J was trimmed by 1 base and V by 5 bases; bases with no gene match: 3. This CDR3 is built from 14 residues. The CDR3 DNA is TGTGCCACCAGCGAAACAGGGGGGAACACTGAAGCTTTCTTT. It specifies CATSETGGNTEAFF.

This clone appeared a single time. This chain links TRBV28 with TRBJ2-7; D not resolved. V was cut by 3 bases and J by 0 bases, with 9 bases left in between. CDR1 MDHEN and CDR2 SYDVKM come from the germline V gene. The CDR3 spans 14 residues. For the CDR3, the DNA is TGTGCCAGCAGTTTTGGGGTGAGCTCCTACGAGCAGTACGTC. Translation: CASSFGVSSYEQYV.

To note about this clone: At one end the junction does not follow the germline gene, possibly because of a read error. V gene TRBV18 combines with J gene TRBJ2-3; D ambiguous. The CDR3 length is 13 residues. CDR1 is KGHSH and CDR2 is LQKENI in the germline V gene. CDR3 in amino acids: CASSRHRTDTQYF. CDR3 bases: TGTGCCAGCTCACGCCACAGAACAGATACACAGTATTTT. Filled out from reference TRBV18 and TRBJ2-3, the complete variable domain reads NAGVMQNPRHLVRRRGQEARLRCSPMKGHSHVYWYRQLPEEGLKFMVYLQKENIIDESGMPKERFSAEFPKEGPSILRIQQVVRGDSAAYFCASSRHRTDTQYFGPGTRLTVL.

For this clone: A read error may account for a junction end that differs from germline. The V and J genes are TRBV6-8 and TRBJ1-5, with D perhaps matching TRBD1 (5 bases). Germline V CDR1 and CDR2: MNHGY, SAAAGT. This CDR3 spans 15 amino acids. CDR3 amino acids: CASSYSRGGGQPQHF. The CDR3 region has the DNA TGTGCCAGCAGCTACTCAAGGGGTGGGGGTCAGCCCCAGCATTTT.

V is TRBV12-5 and J is TRBJ1-1, with 7 nucleotides matching TRBD1. The CDR3 spans 14 residues. Looked up from germline, CDR1 is LGHNT and CDR2 is FRNRAP. V was pared by 6 bases and J by 6 bases, with 10 bases of the junction left unmatched. DNA for the CDR3: TGTGCTAGTGGCCCTAAGACAGGGTTACCTGAAGCTTTCTTT. Amino acids: CASGPKTGLPEAFF.

The V and J genes are TRBV6-7 and TRBJ1-4; possible D gene TRBD1, 6 bases. TRBV6-7 is annotated as an ORF whose role is uncertain. V dropped 5 bases and J dropped 8 bases, with 18 bases sitting between them. CDR3 length equals 15 residues. Written as DNA, the CDR3 is TGTGCCAGCAGTGAAGGGGGGGTTGTTTGGGAAAAACTGTTTTTT. This translates into CASSEGGVVWEKLFF.

This chain links TRBV29-1 with TRBJ2-7, with 13 positions matching TRBD2. Germline V gene data show CDR1 as SQVTM and CDR2 as ANQGSEA. The J segment lost 7 bases and the V segment lost 4 bases, leaving 4 bases of the junction unmatched. The CDR3 is 13 residues long. This CDR3 is CSVALLAGGEQYF. In nucleotides, the CDR3 is TGCAGCGTTGCTCTACTAGCGGGAGGGGAGCAGTACTTC.

The J gene is TRBJ2-1, the V gene TRBV5-1; unclear D gene. V shed 0 bases and J shed 7 bases, with 11 bases lying between them. CDR1 and CDR2 from the germline V gene are SGHRS and YFSETQ. The CDR3 totals 14 residues. CDR3 loop: CASSLAVLSNEQFF. The CDR3, as DNA: TGCGCCAGCAGCTTGGCCGTACTTTCAAATGAGCAGTTCTTC.

This clone has just one count. The gene calls are TRBV1 and TRBJ2-2; the DNA was not used to check the table's D call, TRBD2. TRBV1 corresponds to a pseudogene. This CDR3 spans 15 amino acids. The CDR3 DNA reads as TGCGCCAGCAGCCAAGATCACGCGGGGGTCAGGGAGCTGTTTTTT. It specifies CASSQDHAGVRELFF.

This rearrangement joins TRBV19 to TRBJ1-5; tentative D call: TRBD1 (6 bases). V was clipped by 4 bases and J by 2 bases, with 9 bases between them. Germline V lookup: CDR1 LNHDA, CDR2 SQIVND (reference sequence). The CDR3 has 14 residues. This chain's CDR3 is CASSKRTGNQPQHF. CDR3 bases: TGTGCCAGTAGTAAAAGGACAGGCAATCAGCCCCAGCATTTT.

The chain is built from TRBV5-1 and TRBJ2-1, with 9 nucleotides matching TRBD1. CDR1 is SGHRS and CDR2 is YFSETQ in the germline V gene. Trimming took 8 bases from V and 2 from J; bases not matched to a gene: 11. The CDR3 covers 16 residues. The CDR3, as DNA: TGCGCCAGTCAATTAACCGGGACAGGGACCTACAATGAGCAGTTCTTC. Translation: CASQLTGTGTYNEQFF. Based on the CDR3 plus reference TRBV5-1 and TRBJ2-1, the full variable domain is KAGVTQTPRYLIKTRGQQVTLSCSPISGHRSVSWYQQTPGQGLQFLFEYFSETQRNKGNFPGRFSGRQFSNSRSEMNVSTLELGDSALYLCASQLTGTGTYNEQFFGPGTRLTVL.

The chain couples TRBV19 to TRBJ1-3; D is uncertain. CDR3 size: 13 residues. V was cut by 7 bases and J by 1 base, with 8 bases left in between. CDR1 is LNHDA, CDR2 SQIVND, per germline (reference sequence). This CDR3 reads CASTSDSGNTIYF. Here the CDR3 DNA reads TGTGCCAGTACATCCGATTCTGGAAACACCATATATTTT.

This chain links TRBV18 with TRBJ1-2; TRBD1 aligns across 7 bases. The CDR3 is 15 amino acids. Per the germline V gene, CDR1 is KGHSH and CDR2 is LQKENI. With V trimmed by 3 bases and J by 3 bases, 7 bases remained unmatched. CDR3 nucleotides: TGTGCCAGCTCACCTTGGGACAGAGTCGACTATGGCTACACCTTC. Amino acid sequence: CASSPWDRVDYGYTF.